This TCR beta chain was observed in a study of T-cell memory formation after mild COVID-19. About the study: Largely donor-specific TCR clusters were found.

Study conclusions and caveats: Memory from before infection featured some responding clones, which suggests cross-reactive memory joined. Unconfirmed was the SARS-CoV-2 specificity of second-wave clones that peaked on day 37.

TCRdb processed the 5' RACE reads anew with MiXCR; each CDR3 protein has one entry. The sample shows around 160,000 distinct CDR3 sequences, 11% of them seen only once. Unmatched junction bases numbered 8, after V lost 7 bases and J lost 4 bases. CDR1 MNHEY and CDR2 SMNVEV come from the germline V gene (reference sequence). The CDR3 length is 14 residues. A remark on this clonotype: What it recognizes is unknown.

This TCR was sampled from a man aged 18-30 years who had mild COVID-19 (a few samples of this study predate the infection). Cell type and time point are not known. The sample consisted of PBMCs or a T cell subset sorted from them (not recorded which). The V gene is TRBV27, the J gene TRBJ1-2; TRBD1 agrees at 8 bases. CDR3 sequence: CASKLGQGGYGYTF. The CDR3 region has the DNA TGTGCCAGCAAACTAGGACAGGGAGGCTATGGCTACACCTTC.